This TCR beta chain was recovered during a study of CD8+CD57+ T cells in acquired aplastic anemia. Overall study: Mean yield of DNA from sorted CD4+ and CD8+ cells was 3.2 ug. Broader study findings: Researchers report that twenty-nine CD8+ CDR3 sequences appeared in both patients and controls.

It was patients with CD8+CD57+ cell expansion by flow cytometry who were chosen for sequencing. The cohort consisted entirely of patients having severe acquired aplastic anemia. Patients were treatment-naive when blood was sampled. Profiling of TCR beta VDJ combinations and CDR3 sequences used genomic DNA as template. TCRdb reanalysed the reads using MiXCR and keeps one entry per CDR3 protein. The sample holds over 150,000 distinct CDR3 sequences, more than 45% seen once. This CDR3 comprises 15 residues. The germline V and J ends were trimmed by 5 bases and 6 bases, with 19 bases remaining between them. In germline, CDR1 is SGHVS, CDR2 FQNEAQ. A word on this clonotype: Its antigen is undetermined.

The V call is TRBV7-8, the J call TRBJ1-1, with D tentatively TRBD1 (5 bases). Sequenced material: sorted CD4+, CD8+, or CD8+CD57+ T cells (not recorded which) from PBMCs. This sequence originates from a human donor with aplastic anemia. The CDR3 DNA reads TGTGCCAGCAGCCCTATAGGAGCAGGGTCACCTGAAGCTTTCTTT. Translation: CASSPIGAGSPEAFF. Full variable domain (rest looked up from reference TRBV7-8 and TRBJ1-1): GAGVSQSPRYKVAKRGQDVALRCDPISGHVSLFWYQQALGQGPEFLTYFQNEAQLDKSGLPSDRFFAERPEGSVSTLKIQRTQQEDSAVYLCASSPIGAGSPEAFFGQGTRLTVV.